This T cell receptor beta chain was identified in a study of metastatic and nonmetastatic thyroid tumors (dated by TCRdb to the early 2020s). With respect to the entire study: The researchers compared repertoires between peripheral blood samples and tumor or nodule tissue samples from patients with malignant or benign thyroid disease.

No patient had received any treatment before thyroid surgery. Using T-cell receptor beta sequencing, the researchers looked back retrospectively at clinical samples from patients, gathered between about 2011 and 2019. Results the study describes overall, beyond this receptor: In both blood and tumor samples, malignant tumors were reported to have significantly higher TCR beta diversity than benign nodules.

The library was generated by PCR. Instrument used: Illumina HiSeq 4000. High-throughput sequencing was used to profile the TCR beta-chain CDR3 region of every patient. In the authors' own workflow: A classifier to discriminate distant-metastatic papillary thyroid cancer patients was built from CDR3 differences across clinicopathological groups. To measure repertoire diversity the researchers used the Shannon index, while the Morisita-Horn index served to gauge how similar the tumor and blood repertoires were. TCRdb handled the public reads itself, with Q25 trimming in fastp and clone calling in MiXCR, and kept productive beta chains. V and J calls and clone size were set by TCRdb, not the authors. The sample table contains roughly 83,000 clones; only one count was recorded for more than 12% of them. Of the sample, roughly 3.9% is held by the ten largest clones. The sample holds many counts of this clone. Its antigen is still unknown. Base qualities are not at hand, and no much larger clone is one base apart.

Trimming removed 3 bases from V and 2 bases from J, leaving 2 bases between the germline ends. In the germline V gene (reference sequence), CDR1 corresponds to LNHDA and CDR2 to SQIVND. Including the terminal cysteine and phenylalanine, the CDR3 comprises 13 residues. The DNA shown is the 39-base CDR3, in frame from base 1. The chain couples TRBV19 to TRBJ2-6, with the D gene call left open. The specimen sequenced was blood. This receptor was taken from a female donor with papillary thyroid cancer or a benign thyroid nodule (not recorded which). Some clones in this sample may be carry-over from other donors' samples. The CDR3 has the sequence CASSIPGANVLTF. The nucleotides read TGTGCCAGTAGTATCCCTGGGGCCAACGTCCTGACTTTC.